This TCR beta chain came from a study of PD-1 blockade in classical Hodgkin lymphoma. Background on the study: Patients got intravenous nivolumab 3 mg/kg every 2 weeks.

Brentuximab vedotin exposure varied among the patients, all of whom had relapsed after autologous stem cell transplantation. TCRdb keeps only in-frame clones here, not all; method: immunoSEQ multiplex PCR. Here the sample spans about 40,000 clones, 80% to 90% being singletons. Study-level results: By cycle point C4D1, TCR diversity had risen significantly in CD4+ cells (but not CD8+ cells). Exclusion was applied to patients who started nivolumab under 1 year after ASCT.

Comment on this clone: Its antigen is undetermined.

V was pared by 6 bases and J by 9 bases, with 15 bases between. Germline lookup yields CDR1 MDHEN and CDR2 SYDVKM. This CDR3 region has 13 residues. Sequencing used peripheral blood mononuclear cells (PBMCs), obtained at baseline. The rearrangement links TRBV28 to TRBJ1-5; no clear D. The TCR comes from a human donor with classical Hodgkin lymphoma. CDR3 in amino acids: CASSWESGRPQHF. CDR3 coding DNA: TGTGCCAGCAGCTGGGAATCGGGGAGGCCCCAGCATTTT.